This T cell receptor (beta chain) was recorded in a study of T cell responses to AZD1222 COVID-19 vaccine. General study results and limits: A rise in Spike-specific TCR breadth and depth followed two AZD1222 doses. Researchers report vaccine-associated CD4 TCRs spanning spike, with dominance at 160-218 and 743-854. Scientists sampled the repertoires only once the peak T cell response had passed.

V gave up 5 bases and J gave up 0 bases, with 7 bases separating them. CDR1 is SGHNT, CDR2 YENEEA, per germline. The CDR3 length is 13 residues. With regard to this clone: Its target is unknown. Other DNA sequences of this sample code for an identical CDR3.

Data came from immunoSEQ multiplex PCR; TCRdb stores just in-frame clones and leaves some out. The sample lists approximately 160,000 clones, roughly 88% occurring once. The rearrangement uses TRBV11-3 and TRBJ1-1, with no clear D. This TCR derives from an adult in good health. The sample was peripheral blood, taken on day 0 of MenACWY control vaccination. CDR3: CASSLRLNTEAFF. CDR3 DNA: TGTGCCAGCAGCCTACGCTTGAACACTGAAGCTTTCTTT.